These 22 T cell receptor beta chains originate from one sample sequenced in a study of graft-versus-host responses after intestinal transplantation. Repertoires were generated with immunoSEQ multiplex PCR, while TCRdb's copy carries only in-frame clones and drops some. The sample comprises around 7,100 clones, 55% to 70% of which are singletons, and roughly a fifth rests with the top ten. Intraepithelial and lamina propria lymphocytes were released after the graft tissue was processed. The sequences come from ileum tissue, collected roughly 240 days after intestinal transplantation. The receptors were sampled from a human patient who received an intestinal transplant, so some T cells may come from the graft donor.

The chain carries TRBV5-1 and TRBJ2-3, with TRBD2 matching 16 bases. The V gene's germline CDR1 is SGHRS and CDR2 YFSETQ. With V trimmed by 0 bases and J by 4 bases, 8 bases remained unmatched. This CDR3 region has 19 residues. The chain's CDR3 is CASSLAGLAGGPRSDTQYF. DNA of the CDR3: TGCGCCAGCAGCTTGGCGGGACTAGCGGGGGGGCCGAGGTCAGATACGCAGTATTTT. The whole variable domain, filled in from reference TRBV5-1 and TRBJ2-3, reads KAGVTQTPRYLIKTRGQQVTLSCSPISGHRSVSWYQQTPGQGLQFLFEYFSETQRNKGNFPGRFSGRQFSNSRSEMNVSTLELGDSALYLCASSLAGLAGGPRSDTQYFGPGTRLTVL.

This CDR3 is CASSYSGDVNEKLFF. The CDR3 nucleotides are TGTGCCAGCAGTTACTCCGGGGACGTCAATGAAAAACTGTTTTTT. The chain couples TRBV6-6 to TRBJ1-4, with D perhaps TRBD1 (5 bases). The CDR3 covers 15 residues. Per germline, CDR1 MNHNY and CDR2 SVGAGI (reference sequence). Trimming shortened V by 0 bases and J by 5 bases, and 10 bases separated the two germline ends.

This clone has only one observation. The V call is TRBV27, the J call TRBJ2-5; D uncertain. The CDR3 is 11 residues long. Trimming took 4 bases from V and 7 from J, leaving 7 bases between them. CDR1 is MNHEY and CDR2 is SMNVEV in the germline V gene (reference sequence). The CDR3 loop is CASSSLGTQYF. Written as DNA, the CDR3 is TGTGCCAGCAGTTCCCTCGGGACCCAGTACTTC.

The CDR3 DNA reads TGTGCCAGCAGTTCAGACAGGGGGTCAACTGAAGCTTTCTTT. Its protein is CASSSDRGSTEAFF. The chain combines TRBV28 with TRBJ1-1; 9 nucleotides agree with TRBD1. Per the germline V gene, CDR1 is MDHEN and CDR2 is SYDVKM. CDR3 length: 14 residues. The ends lost 4 bases at V and 5 bases at J; junction bases unmatched: 5.

V is TRBV2 and J is TRBJ2-1; TRBD2 matches at 8 bases. CDR1 is SNHLY and CDR2 is FYNNEI in the germline V gene. V was pared by 5 bases and J by 10 bases, with 16 bases of the junction left unmatched. The CDR3 loop spans 16 amino acids. The CDR3 reads CASSLEGGGSLGEQFF. In DNA, the CDR3 is TGTGCCAGCAGTCTGGAGGGCGGGGGGTCCCTTGGGGAGCAGTTCTTC. Full variable domain (missing parts from reference TRBV2 and TRBJ2-1): EPEVTQTPSHQVTQMGQEVILRCVPISNHLYFYWYRQILGQKVEFLVSFYNNEISEKSEIFDDQFSVERPDGSNFTLKIRSTKLEDSAMYFCASSLEGGGSLGEQFFGPGTRLTVL.

This clone came up once. The chain carries TRBV7-9 and TRBJ1-1; no firm D call. The CDR3 is 16 residues long. CDR1 SEHNR and CDR2 FQNEAQ come from the germline V gene (reference sequence). With 4 bases removed from V and 1 base from J, the gap between germline ends came to 16 bases. The CDR3 nucleotides are TGTGCCAGCAGCTCCGGAGGACGGTGGACGAACACTGAAGCTTTCTTT. This gives the protein CASSSGGRWTNTEAFF.

This clone is medium-sized by share. The chain has TRBV5-4 and TRBJ1-2; possibly TRBD1 for D (5 bases). The CDR3 has 17 amino acids. The ends were cut back, 0 bases at V and 6 bases at J, with 21 bases in the middle. From germline, CDR1 is SGHNT and CDR2 YYREEE (reference sequence). The CDR3 sequence is CASSLGKVVQGMNGYTF. In DNA, the CDR3 is TGTGCCAGCAGCTTGGGGAAAGTGGTCCAGGGAATGAATGGCTACACCTTC.

This clone was seen only a few times. The chain carries TRBV19 and TRBJ1-4, with 9 positions matching TRBD1. This CDR3 comprises 14 residues. Unmatched junction bases numbered 6, after V lost 6 bases and J lost 7 bases. The V gene's germline CDR1 is LNHDA and CDR2 SQIVND (reference sequence). DNA for the CDR3: TGTGCCAGTAGAGTGTTGGACAGGGGTGAAAAACTGTTTTTT. Translated: CASRVLDRGEKLFF.

Notes on this clone: The same CDR3 arises from other DNA sequences in this sample as well. The V and J genes are TRBV18 and TRBJ2-2; D is unclear. CDR1 is KGHSH, CDR2 LQKENI, per germline. The V end was cut by 3 bases, the J end by 1 base, with 6 bases between. This CDR3 has 14 amino acids. In DNA, the CDR3 is TGTGCCAGCTCACCTAGGCAGAACACCGGGGAGCTGTTTTTT. As protein: CASSPRQNTGELFF.

Only one count was recorded for this clone. V is TRBV27 and J is TRBJ2-7; 10 nucleotides agree with TRBD2. Germline V gene data show CDR1 as MNHEY and CDR2 as SMNVEV (reference sequence). The V gene end was trimmed by 5 bases and the J gene end by 3 bases; junction bases not matched to a gene: 4. The CDR3 totals 14 residues. CDR3 in DNA: TGTGCCAGCAGTCTCCTAGCGGGAGTCTACGAGCAGTACTTC. It translates to CASSLLAGVYEQYF.

This chain uses TRBV28 with TRBJ2-7; D call uncertain. The CDR3 consists of 12 residues. Trimming shortened V by 1 base and J by 6 bases, and 7 bases separated the two germline ends. The germline V gene has CDR1 MDHEN and CDR2 SYDVKM. CDR3 loop: CASSLFGSEQYV. The DNA of the CDR3 is TGTGCCAGCAGTTTATTTGGGTCCGAGCAGTACGTC.

The CDR3 DNA is TGCGCCAGCAGCTTGGGTGAGGGATCGGAGAGAGAGACCCAGTACTTC. As protein: CASSLGEGSERETQYF. V is TRBV5-1 and J is TRBJ2-5; the D gene is possibly TRBD2 (5 bases). Trimming took off 0 bases at V and 4 bases at J, with 16 bases between the two ends. The germline gives CDR1 SGHRS, CDR2 YFSETQ. The CDR3 has 16 amino acids.

In its sample, this clone ranks as large. The rearrangement links TRBV7-8 to TRBJ2-7, with TRBD1 matching over 9 bases. From germline, CDR1 is SGHVS and CDR2 FQNEAQ. The CDR3 covers 15 residues. V gave up 5 bases and J gave up 0 bases; unmatched junction bases: 5. CDR3 in amino acids: CASSLGQGNSYEQYV. CDR3 nucleotides: TGTGCCAGCAGCCTAGGACAGGGGAACTCCTACGAGCAGTACGTC.

The rearrangement links TRBV6-1 to TRBJ1-1; TRBD1 aligns across 8 bases. With 6 bases clipped from V and 4 bases from J, the junction kept 7 bases outside the gene matches. CDR1 and CDR2 from the germline V gene are MNHNS and SASEGT. This CDR3 region has 14 residues. CDR3 coding DNA: TGTGCCAGCAGAAACCCAGGGGGCACCACTGAAGCTTTCTTT. Protein sequence: CASRNPGGTTEAFF.

The chain recombines TRBV5-1 with TRBJ1-6; no reliable D call. The CDR3 spans 15 residues. V shed 1 base and J shed 0 bases, with 5 bases lying between them. Per germline, CDR1 SGHRS and CDR2 YFSETQ. In DNA form, the CDR3 reads TGCGCCAGCAGCTTGTTGGGCTCCTATAATTCACCCCTCCACTTT. Encoded protein: CASSLLGSYNSPLHF.

The chain combines TRBV2 with TRBJ2-1, with 10 nucleotides matching TRBD2. V lost 4 bases and J lost 0; bases outside the gene matches: 0. The V gene's germline CDR1 is SNHLY and CDR2 FYNNEI. The CDR3 sequence is 15 residues long. CDR3 residues: CASSVAGGSYNEQFF. As DNA, the CDR3 is TGTGCCAGCAGTGTAGCGGGGGGCTCCTACAATGAGCAGTTCTTC.

The V and J genes are TRBV10-3 and TRBJ2-7; either TRBD1 or TRBD2 may fit D (6 bases each). Trimming removed 6 bases from V and 3 bases from J, with 12 bases in between. Germline V gene lookup returns CDR1 ENHRY and CDR2 SYGVKD. The CDR3 has 13 amino acids. CDR3 in amino acids: CAIRTGAGYEQYF. The CDR3 DNA follows: TGTGCCATCAGGACGGGGGCTGGCTACGAGCAGTACTTC.

This rearrangement joins TRBV6-4 to TRBJ2-3; D is unresolved. CDR1 is MRHNA and CDR2 is SNTAGT in the germline V gene. The CDR3 contains 15 residues. The V end lost 0 bases, the J end lost 2 bases, and 9 bases lay between the germline ends. The CDR3 loop reads CASSDSTAPTDTQYF. Written as DNA, the CDR3 is TGTGCCAGCAGTGACTCAACAGCCCCCACAGATACGCAGTATTTT.

This chain uses TRBV7-3 with TRBJ2-2, with TRBD2 matching over 7 bases. From germline, CDR1 is SGHTA and CDR2 FQGTGA. The junction had 1 base not matched to a gene; V was cut back by 5 bases and J by 4 bases. The CDR3 has 13 residues. CDR3 protein: CASSAGVTGELFF. The CDR3 DNA follows: TGTGCCAGCAGCGCGGGGGTCACCGGGGAGCTGTTTTTT.

The V and J genes are TRBV5-4 and TRBJ2-7; TRBD2 agrees at 10 bases. CDR3 length equals 15 residues. From germline, CDR1 is SGHNT and CDR2 YYREEE (reference sequence). V shed 2 bases, J shed 0 bases, and the junction held 2 bases outside the gene matches. The CDR3 loop is CASSLAGGSSYEQYF. CDR3 DNA sequence: TGTGCCAGCAGCTTAGCGGGAGGGTCCTCCTACGAGCAGTACTTC.

This clone was observed a handful of times. The CDR3 region has the DNA TGTGCCAGTAGTTTACAGGGGTCTCAGCCCCAGCATTTT. Protein sequence: CASSLQGSQPQHF. The rearrangement joins TRBV19 to TRBJ1-5; TRBD1 agrees at 7 bases. With 5 bases clipped from V and 6 bases from J, the junction kept 4 bases outside the gene matches. Germline assignment: CDR1 LNHDA and CDR2 SQIVND (reference sequence). The CDR3 is 13 amino acids.

The V gene is TRBV4-3, the J gene TRBJ1-2; a weak D match, TRBD1 (6 bases). The germline CDR1 and CDR2 sequences are LGHNA and YSLEER. Between the trimmed V and J ends, which lost 1 base and 4 bases, there was a span of 19 bases. This CDR3 contains 17 residues. DNA for the CDR3: TGCGCCAGCAGCCAAGTGACAGGACCCCTAGTCGGCTATGGCTACACCTTC. Protein sequence: CASSQVTGPLVGYGYTF.